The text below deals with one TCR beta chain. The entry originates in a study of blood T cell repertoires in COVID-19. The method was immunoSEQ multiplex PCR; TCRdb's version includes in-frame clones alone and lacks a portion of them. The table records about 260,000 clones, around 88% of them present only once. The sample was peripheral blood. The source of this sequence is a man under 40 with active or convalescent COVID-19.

The CDR3 bases are TGTGCCAGCCGACAGGGGGGCTCCTACAATGAGCAGTTCTTC. It codes for CASRQGGSYNEQFF. The chain uses TRBV6-5 and TRBJ2-1; TRBD1 matches at 9 bases. Per the germline V gene, CDR1 is MNHEY and CDR2 is SVGAGI. The J segment lost 0 bases and the V segment lost 8 bases, leaving 2 bases of the junction unmatched. This CDR3 is built from 14 residues.